This TCR beta chain originates from a study of blood T cells in healthy people across ages. Overall study results and limits: Changes seen in expanded clonotypes were possibly confounded by donor CMV status left unknown. Diversity was higher, and naive CD4+ cells more numerous, in long-lived donors than in aged donors. Naive T cell percentage showed a strong correlation with the diversity of TCR beta.

This clonotype has just a few counts. Its antigen is unidentified. The CDR3 runs to 12 residues. Germline CDR1 is DFQATT and CDR2 is SNEGSKA (reference sequence). Trimming removed 8 bases at V and 5 bases at J, with 15 bases between. Alongside a J-beta primer mix, a sample-barcoded 5' primer served in a second PCR lasting 7 to 11 cycles. With 12 random nucleotides, a template-switch adaptor tagged each individual cDNA molecule. In TCRdb, the 5' RACE reads were re-called with MiXCR into one record per CDR3 protein. The table shows 600,000 or so distinct CDR3 sequences, with around 50% occurring only once.

This chain uses TRBV20-1 with TRBJ1-2; D is perhaps TRBD1 (5 bases). The origin of this receptor is a man older than 75 in good health. The sample consisted of blood. CDR3 sequence reads: CSPLETAYGYTF. The CDR3, as DNA: TGCAGTCCCCTGGAGACAGCATATGGCTACACCTTC.